This T cell receptor (beta chain) was sequenced for a study of graft-versus-host responses after intestinal transplantation. Method: immunoSEQ multiplex PCR; TCRdb's copy keeps in-frame clones and lacks some. Of about 85,000 clones listed, under 95% were seen once; the top ten hold about 8%. This clone was seen more than once but under ten times. No antigen is known for it. The study's findings and limits: Recipient-marrow GvH clones were detected, some having first appeared in ileum or blood.

The germline V gene encodes CDR1 MNHEY and CDR2 SMNVEV (reference sequence). V lost 5 bases to trimming and J lost 0 bases, with 14 bases between them. The CDR3 is 16 residues long. V gene TRBV27 combines with J gene TRBJ1-3; D possibly corresponds to TRBD1 (5 bases). This sequence was found in a human donor who was the organ donor for an intestinal transplant. The sequenced sample was unstimulated CD8+ T cells sorted from spleen or lymph node cells, obtained before transplant. This CDR3 is CASSTRDGSSGNTIYF. Written as DNA, the CDR3 is TGTGCCAGCAGTACCCGGGACGGGAGCTCTGGAAACACCATATATTTT.